This T cell receptor beta chain was sequenced in a study of T cell responses to AZD1222 COVID-19 vaccine. Whole-study context: Analysis merged second doses at about 4 or about 12 weeks.

Study-level results: The breadth and depth of Spike-specific TCRs increased once two AZD1222 doses had been given.

Between the trimmed V and J ends, which lost 6 bases and 0 bases, there was a span of 6 bases. The germline V gene encodes CDR1 LGHDT and CDR2 YNNKEL (reference sequence). The CDR3 spans 14 residues. About this clone: Its antigen remains unknown.

Clones were read by immunoSEQ multiplex PCR, and TCRdb kept only the in-frame ones, dropping some. The sample holds about 140,000 clones, about 93% seen once. J is TRBJ2-6 and V is TRBV3-1 (or the pseudogene TRBV3-2); D unresolved. This clonotype originated in an adult in good health. The sample in question was peripheral blood, obtained on day 0 of AZD1222 vaccination. The DNA of the CDR3 is TGTGCCAGCAGGAGTTCCTCTGGGGCCAACGTCCTGACTTTC. It translates to CASRSSSGANVLTF.